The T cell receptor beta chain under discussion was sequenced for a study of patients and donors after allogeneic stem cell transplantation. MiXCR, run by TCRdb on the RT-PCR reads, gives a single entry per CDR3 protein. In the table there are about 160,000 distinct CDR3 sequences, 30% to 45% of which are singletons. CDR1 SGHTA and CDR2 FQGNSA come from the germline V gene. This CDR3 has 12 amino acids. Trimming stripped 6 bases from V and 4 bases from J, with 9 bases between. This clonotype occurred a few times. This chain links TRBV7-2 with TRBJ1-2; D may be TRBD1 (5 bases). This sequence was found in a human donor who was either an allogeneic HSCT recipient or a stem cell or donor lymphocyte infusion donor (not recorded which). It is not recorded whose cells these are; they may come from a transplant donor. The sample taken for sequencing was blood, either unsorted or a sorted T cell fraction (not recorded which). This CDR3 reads CASRADSYGYTF. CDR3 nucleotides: TGTGCCAGCAGGGCTGACAGCTATGGCTACACCTTC.